The rows below give T cell receptor beta chains drawn from one sample of a study of cytomegalovirus exposure and HLA in healthy donors. Some clones are missing from TCRdb's copy, which holds only in-frame ones; the method was immunoSEQ multiplex PCR. The sample gives just over 150,000 clones, approximately 80% of which show up once; approximately 6.5% is in the top ten. The sample comprised PBMCs. These receptors were collected from a male donor in good health and CMV-seropositive. The CDR3 runs from the conserved cysteine through the conserved F or W. Some rows mark clone size as missing; the rest say once, few, many or name a class of expanded clone.

size	V	J	CDR3
NA	TRBV28	TRBJ1-1	CASTSSGRTEAFF
NA	TRBV5-4	TRBJ1-2	CASSPRQGPNDGYTF
NA	TRBV13	TRBJ2-1	CASGNSGRNWNEQFF
NA	TRBV4-2	TRBJ2-1	CASSLSRRGSKPYNEQFF
NA	TRBV13	TRBJ2-2	CASSLVGDGELFF
NA	TRBV5-1	TRBJ2-6	CASSGGTGSIGANVLTF
NA	TRBV6-5	TRBJ2-2	CASSYAGSGELFF
NA	TRBV30	TRBJ1-3	CACKLGQGGNTIYF
NA	TRBV7-2	TRBJ2-7	CASSRGLGMGYEQYF
NA	TRBV10-3	TRBJ1-1	CAIQANPMNTEAFF
NA	TRBV7-2	NA	CASSRDNEQYF
NA	TRBV7-9	TRBJ2-1	CASSLVQVEQFF
NA	TRBV6-5	TRBJ2-7	CASSPTASYEQYF
NA	TRBV5-1	TRBJ2-2	CASSLGTKHGELFF
NA	TRBV5-4	TRBJ1-4	CASSLEEGGELFF
NA	TRBV6-6	TRBJ1-3	CASSWDTHSGNTIYF
once	TRBV5-8	TRBJ2-7	CASSPGAYGAPYEQYF
NA	TRBV19	TRBJ1-5	CASIQGHTGTGISNQPQHF
NA	TRBV2	TRBJ2-2	CASNKEGLAGGQPWVTGELFF
NA	TRBV5-1	TRBJ2-3	CASSTAGGPDTQYF
NA	TRBV11-3	TRBJ1-1	CASSPRRGNTEAFF
NA	TRBV7-9	TRBJ2-7	CASSFAGNSYEQYF
NA	TRBV4-1	TRBJ2-7	CASSQEVAGGSYEQYF
NA	TRBV14	TRBJ2-1	CASSQGGTAGVNEQFF
NA	TRBV4-1	TRBJ1-1	CASSQVTGMNTEAFF
NA	TRBV7-9	TRBJ2-7	CASSPALDKREVVF
NA	TRBV30	TRBJ1-5	CAWGQGGQPQHF
NA	TRBV6-1	TRBJ2-5	CASGPGLAGQETQYF
NA	TRBV29-1	TRBJ2-1	CSADGRGYNEQFF
NA	TRBV5-5	TRBJ1-2	CASSLVTDNTYYGYTF
once	TRBV6-5	TRBJ1-2	CASSSPGQGSYGYTF
NA	TRBV6-5	TRBJ2-6	CASSLQGSGANVLTF
NA	TRBV29-1	TRBJ2-1	CSVGRLVGNEQFF
NA	TRBV29-1	TRBJ2-3	CSIKGTSGRDTQYF
NA	TRBV19	TRBJ1-5	CASSPRGYSNQPQHF
NA	TRBV5-4	TRBJ2-1	CASSSSLAGPYNEQFF
once	TRBV4-2	TRBJ2-7	CASRLLKANPYEQYF
NA	TRBV30	TRBJ2-3	CAWSALGRGGDTQYF
NA	TRBV21-1	TRBJ2-2	CASRRSRTGGGTGELFF
NA	TRBV9	TRBJ2-3	CASSVVSGSTDTQYF
NA	TRBV28	TRBJ2-7	CASSRQAINSYEQYF
NA	TRBV4-1	TRBJ2-2	CASSNLPGLAVTGELFF
few	TRBV6-5	TRBJ2-7	CASRRAGENSEQYF
NA	TRBV4-1	TRBJ1-1	CASSQGSGGTEAFF
NA	TRBV2	TRBJ1-5	CASRPMIPGGQPQHF
NA	TRBV7-6	TRBJ2-7	CASSQTGTGGEQYF
NA	TRBV10-3	TRBJ2-7	CAGGRGQYF
NA	TRBV27	TRBJ1-5	CASSPTILGHSNQPQHF
few	TRBV30	TRBJ2-5	CAWSLTSGSRGETQYF
NA	TRBV6-1	TRBJ2-5	CASSEPFQGKETQYF
NA	TRBV9	TRBJ1-1	CASSMTGTGGTEAFF
NA	TRBV29-1	TRBJ1-1	CSVEERNTLGAFF